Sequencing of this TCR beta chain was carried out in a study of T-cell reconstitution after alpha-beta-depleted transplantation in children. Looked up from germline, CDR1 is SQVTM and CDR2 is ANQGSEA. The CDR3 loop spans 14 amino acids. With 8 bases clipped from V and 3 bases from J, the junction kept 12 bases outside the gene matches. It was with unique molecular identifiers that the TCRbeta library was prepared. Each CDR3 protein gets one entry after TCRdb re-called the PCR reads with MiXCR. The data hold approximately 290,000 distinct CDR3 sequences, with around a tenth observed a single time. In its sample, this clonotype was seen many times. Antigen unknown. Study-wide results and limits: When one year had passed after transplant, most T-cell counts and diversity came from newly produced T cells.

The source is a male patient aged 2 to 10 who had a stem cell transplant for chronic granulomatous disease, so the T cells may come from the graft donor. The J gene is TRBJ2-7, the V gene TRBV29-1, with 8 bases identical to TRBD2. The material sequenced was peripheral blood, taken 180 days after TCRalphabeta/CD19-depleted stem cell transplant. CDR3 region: CSTITSGDLYEQYF. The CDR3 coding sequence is TGCAGCACAATTACTAGCGGAGACCTCTACGAGCAGTACTTC.